The 20 T cell receptor beta chains below were found in one sample sequenced in a study of blood T cell repertoires in COVID-19. Libraries were prepared by immunoSEQ multiplex PCR; TCRdb keeps only in-frame clonotypes and omits some of them. The sample lists over 200,000 clones; roughly 91% were seen once. The sequencing sample was made of PBMCs or T cells enriched from blood (not recorded which). The receptor set was obtained from a woman in her 30s with acute COVID-19.

This clone was picked up one time. The V and J genes are TRBV6-1 and TRBJ1-6; TRBD1 agrees at 7 bases. Germline-derived CDR1 and CDR2 are MNHNS and SASEGT. The V gene end was trimmed by 1 base and the J gene end by 8 bases; junction bases not matched to a gene: 26. This CDR3 is 22 amino acids long. The CDR3 protein is CASSEGILATGRNPLGDSPLHF. DNA of the CDR3: TGTGCCAGCAGTGAAGGGATCTTGGCGACAGGGAGAAACCCGCTGGGCGATTCACCCCTCCACTTT.

This chain uses TRBV6-5 with TRBJ2-7; possibly TRBD1 for D (6 bases). Germline lookup yields CDR1 MNHEY and CDR2 SVGAGI. The CDR3 is 13 residues long. Trimming removed 6 bases at V and 3 bases at J, with 12 bases between. Written as DNA, the CDR3 is TGTGCCAGCAGAAAAAGGGACATCTACGAGCAGTACTTC. It codes for CASRKRDIYEQYF.

The V gene is TRBV11-3, the J gene TRBJ2-1; possible D gene TRBD1, 8 bases. Between the trimmed V and J ends, which lost 5 bases and 9 bases, there was a span of 17 bases. Germline V gene sequence: CDR1 SGHNT, CDR2 YENEEA. The CDR3 contains 14 residues. CDR3 sequence reads: CASSPTDREGEQFF. CDR3 DNA sequence: TGTGCCAGCAGCCCAACGGACAGGGAGGGTGAGCAGTTCTTC.

The V and J genes are TRBV3-1 (or the pseudogene TRBV3-2) and TRBJ2-2, with unresolved D. Trimming pared 1 base from V and 7 bases from J, leaving 16 bases between. Germline V CDR1 and CDR2: LGHDT, YNNKEL (reference sequence). CDR3 size: 16 residues. The CDR3 loop reads CASSQGRGTSRGELFF. The DNA for the CDR3 is TGTGCCAGCAGCCAAGGGAGAGGTACCTCTCGCGGGGAGCTGTTTTTT.

This sequence joins TRBV14 and TRBJ1-1, with no clear D. The CDR3 is 13 amino acids. V lost 4 bases to trimming and J lost 3 bases, with 9 bases between them. Germline CDR1 is SGHDN and CDR2 is FVKESK. The CDR3 loop reads CASSPRGHTEAFF. CDR3 in DNA: TGTGCCAGCAGCCCCCGGGGTCACACTGAAGCTTTCTTT.

The chain recombines TRBV7-6 with TRBJ1-1; D remains unclear. The CDR3 is 13 amino acids. The germline V gene encodes CDR1 SGHVS and CDR2 FNYEAQ. Trimming took 2 bases from V and 1 from J, leaving 5 bases between them. The CDR3 nucleotides are TGTGCCAGCAGCTTATTGGCGAACACTGAAGCTTTCTTT. Translated, it gives CASSLLANTEAFF.

This chain uses TRBV28 with TRBJ1-4; possible D gene TRBD1, 5 bases. Trimming shortened V by 6 bases and J by 0 bases, and 14 bases separated the two germline ends. Looked up from germline, CDR1 is MDHEN and CDR2 is SYDVKM. The CDR3 length is 16 residues. CDR3 amino acids: CASRPRGGTTNEKLFF. CDR3 bases: TGTGCCAGCAGACCTAGGGGAGGGACAACTAATGAAAAACTGTTTTTT.

The V call is TRBV3-1 (or the pseudogene TRBV3-2), the J call TRBJ1-6, with no clear D. From germline, CDR1 is LGHDT and CDR2 YNNKEL (reference sequence). V lost 1 base and J 9 bases, leaving 10 bases between the germline ends. CDR3 length equals 14 residues. DNA for the CDR3: TGTGCCAGCAGCCAAGCCGAGGGAACTTCACCCCTCCACTTT. Amino acid sequence: CASSQAEGTSPLHF.

The V call is TRBV15, the J call TRBJ2-5; a weak D match, TRBD2 (5 bases). CDR3 length equals 13 residues. In germline, CDR1 is LNHNV, CDR2 YYDKDF (reference sequence). The V and J ends lost 0 bases and 5 bases respectively, with 7 bases between them. The CDR3, as DNA: TGTGCCACCAGCAGAGAACTAGGGGAGACCCAGTACTTC. Amino acids: CATSRELGETQYF.

As for this clone: Other DNA sequences in the same sample also yield this CDR3. The chain joins TRBV7-2 to TRBJ2-6; TRBD1 agrees at 7 bases. CDR1 is SGHTA, CDR2 FQGNSA, per germline. With V trimmed by 5 bases and J by 1 base, 5 bases remained unmatched. The CDR3 is 16 residues long. This chain's CDR3 is CASSLSGGSGANVLTF. CDR3 in DNA: TGTGCCAGCAGCCTATCAGGGGGTTCTGGGGCCAACGTCCTGACTTTC.

V is TRBV6-2 or TRBV6-3 and J is TRBJ2-3, with 10 positions matching TRBD2. CDR3 length: 17 amino acids. The ends lost 5 bases at V and 4 bases at J; junction bases unmatched: 12. CDR1 MNHEY and CDR2 SVGEGT come from the germline V gene. CDR3 bases: TGTGCCAGCAGTAGACCCCTAAGCGGGGGGGCCGCAGATACGCAGTATTTT. Protein sequence: CASSRPLSGGAADTQYF.

The chain joins TRBV5-6 to TRBJ1-2; TRBD1 matches at 8 bases. The CDR3 has 18 residues. Germline V CDR1 and CDR2: SGHDT, YYEEEE. The junction had 14 bases not matched to a gene; V was cut back by 1 base and J by 3 bases. The CDR3 reads CASSLFGTGNFRDYGYTF. CDR3 in DNA: TGTGCCAGCAGCTTGTTTGGGACAGGAAACTTTCGGGACTATGGCTACACCTTC.

This chain uses TRBV5-1 with TRBJ2-7; possible D gene TRBD1, 6 bases. In germline, CDR1 is SGHRS, CDR2 YFSETQ. With 5 bases removed from V and 4 bases from J, the gap between germline ends came to 13 bases. The CDR3 extends over 13 amino acids. In nucleotides, the CDR3 is TGCGCCAGCAGACAAGATACAGGGTACGAGCAGTACTTC. Residues: CASRQDTGYEQYF.

This chain connects TRBV19 to TRBJ2-2; possible D gene TRBD1, 6 bases. CDR1 and CDR2 from the germline V gene are LNHDA and SQIVND (reference sequence). The CDR3 contains 15 residues. V was clipped by 1 base and J by 5 bases, with 11 bases between them. CDR3 loop: CASSIVRGTTGELFF. In nucleotides, the CDR3 is TGTGCCAGTAGTATAGTCAGGGGTACGACCGGGGAGCTGTTTTTT.

The chain is built from TRBV19 and TRBJ1-1, with D possibly TRBD1 on 6 matching bases. Trimming pared 7 bases from V and 1 base from J, leaving 19 bases between. The V gene's germline CDR1 is LNHDA and CDR2 SQIVND (reference sequence). The CDR3 is made up of 16 amino acids. CDR3 sequence: CASKFGWGQWNTEAFF. The CDR3 DNA follows: TGTGCCAGTAAATTCGGCTGGGGGCAGTGGAACACTGAAGCTTTCTTT. The complete variable domain, with remaining parts taken from reference TRBV19 and TRBJ1-1, reads DGGITQSPKYLFRKEGQNVTLSCEQNLNHDAMYWYRQDPGQGLRLIYYSQIVNDFQKGDIAEGYSVSREKKESFPLTVTSAQKNPTAFYLCASKFGWGQWNTEAFFGQGTRLTVV.

The chain couples TRBV12-1 to TRBJ1-2; the tabulated D call, TRBD1, remains unverified against the DNA. TRBV12-1 is a pseudogene. This CDR3 is built from 15 residues. This CDR3 reads CASSFAQGPNYGYTF. The DNA for the CDR3 is TGTGCCAGCAGCTTTGCTCAGGGGCCTAACTATGGCTACACCTTC.

V is TRBV5-4 and J is TRBJ1-2; D possibly corresponds to TRBD1 (6 bases). The CDR3 is 15 residues long. Germline CDR1 SGHNT, CDR2 YYREEE (reference sequence). Trimming shortened V by 6 bases and J by 4 bases, and 19 bases separated the two germline ends. The CDR3 coding sequence is TGTGCCAGCACCCATGAGGGGGGCGGGGGCTATGGCTACACCTTC. This encodes CASTHEGGGGYGYTF.

The chain joins TRBV4-1 to TRBJ2-7; D may be TRBD1 (5 bases). Trimming stripped 4 bases from V and 6 bases from J, with 19 bases between. This CDR3 has 15 amino acids. Germline CDR1 MGHRA, CDR2 YSYEKL. Here the CDR3 DNA reads TGCGCCAGCAGCCTTCAGGGCGCCGTCATCCGCGAGCAGTACTTC. It is translated as CASSLQGAVIREQYF.

The V and J genes are TRBV9 and TRBJ1-2; TRBD1 might be the D (5 bases). Germline loops: CDR1 SGDLS, CDR2 YYNGEE. Deletions cut 3 bases from V and 5 bases from J, with 11 bases between. The CDR3 has 13 residues. Here the CDR3 DNA reads TGTGCCAGCAGCGGCTCGGCAGGGTATGGCTACACCTTC. Translation gives CASSGSAGYGYTF.

This rearrangement joins TRBV19 to TRBJ2-5; TRBD1 aligns across 8 bases. The CDR3 covers 13 residues. The V gene end was trimmed by 6 bases and the J gene end by 5 bases; junction bases not matched to a gene: 5. The V gene's germline CDR1 is LNHDA and CDR2 SQIVND (reference sequence). The CDR3 here is CASRRQGRETQYF. In DNA, the CDR3 is TGTGCCAGTAGAAGACAGGGGAGGGAGACCCAGTACTTC.